Shown below are 16 T cell receptor beta chains from a single sample sequenced in a study of control samples from healthy donors and cancer patients. This table comes from immunoSEQ multiplex PCR, and its TCRdb copy is limited to in-frame clones, with some not included. The sample lists about 160,000 clones; about 94% were seen once. The sample taken for sequencing was blood. These receptors all come from a woman aged 35 to 49 in good health.

The rearrangement links TRBV5-1 to TRBJ1-1; 9 bases agree with TRBD1. The CDR3 consists of 15 residues. Per the germline V gene, CDR1 is SGHRS and CDR2 is YFSETQ. V lost 3 bases to trimming and J lost 2 bases; unmatched junction nucleotides: 5. The CDR3 bases are TGCGCCAGCAGCTCCTCACAGGGGGCAAACACTGAAGCTTTCTTT. Protein product: CASSSSQGANTEAFF.

The gene calls are TRBV3-1 (or the pseudogene TRBV3-2) and TRBJ2-7; no clear D gene. The germline V and J ends were trimmed by 7 bases and 3 bases, with 16 bases remaining between them. CDR1 is LGHDT, CDR2 YNNKEL, per germline (reference sequence). The CDR3 length is 14 residues. CDR3 residues: CASTPARGIYEQYF. The CDR3 bases are TGTGCCAGCACCCCTGCGCGTGGCATCTACGAGCAGTACTTC.

This clone came up a few times. The chain is built from TRBV5-1 and TRBJ1-6; D gene ambiguous. CDR3 size: 14 residues. Trimming shortened V by 7 bases and J by 9 bases, and 17 bases separated the two germline ends. Germline loops: CDR1 SGHRS, CDR2 YFSETQ. This chain's CDR3 is CASAKESIGSPLHF. The CDR3 DNA follows: TGCGCCAGCGCCAAGGAGAGCATCGGTTCACCCCTCCACTTT.

Here the CDR3 reads CASSQDPASGSFEQFF. CDR3 nucleotide sequence: TGTGCCAGCAGCCAAGATCCCGCTAGCGGGAGTTTTGAGCAGTTCTTC. The J gene is TRBJ2-1, the V gene TRBV3-1 (or the pseudogene TRBV3-2); the match to TRBD2 covers 10 bases. Germline values: CDR1 LGHDT, CDR2 YNNKEL (reference sequence). Trimming at V came to 0 bases and at J to 9 bases, leaving 8 bases not matched to a gene. CDR3 length: 16 residues.

The V call is TRBV29-1, the J call TRBJ2-1; 7 positions match TRBD1. J lost 2 bases, V lost 8 bases, and 9 bases had no gene match. The CDR3 spans 14 residues. Germline values: CDR1 SQVTM, CDR2 ANQGSEA. The CDR3 coding sequence is TGCAGCACGAATGACAGGGTACCCTACAATGAGCAGTTCTTC. This encodes CSTNDRVPYNEQFF.

The chain employs TRBV7-9 and TRBJ1-2, with D unresolved. The germline gives CDR1 SEHNR, CDR2 FQNEAQ (reference sequence). The V and J ends lost 2 bases and 2 bases respectively, with 9 bases between them. The CDR3 runs 14 residues. The CDR3 sequence is CASSLTGENYGYTF. CDR3 nucleotides: TGTGCCAGCAGCTTAACTGGGGAGAACTATGGCTACACCTTC.

The rearrangement links TRBV9 to TRBJ2-1; TRBD1 might be the D (5 bases). CDR3 size: 16 residues. Trimming pared 3 bases from V and 1 base from J, leaving 14 bases between. The germline CDR1 and CDR2 sequences are SGDLS and YYNGEE. The CDR3 DNA is TGTGCCAGCAGCGAGGGGCCAGGGTTTTCCTACAATGAGCAGTTCTTC. This sequence encodes CASSEGPGFSYNEQFF. The whole variable domain, filled in from reference TRBV9 and TRBJ2-1, reads DSGVTQTPKHLITATGQRVTLRCSPRSGDLSVYWYQQSLDQGLQFLIQYYNGEERAKGNILERFSAQQFPDLHSELNLSSLELGDSALYFCASSEGPGFSYNEQFFGPGTRLTVL.

The chain combines TRBV7-2 with TRBJ1-2; TRBD1 is a possible D gene (6 bases). V was clipped by 4 bases and J by 0 bases, with 12 bases between them. The CDR3 is made up of 15 amino acids. Germline assignment: CDR1 SGHTA and CDR2 FQGNSA. Here the CDR3 DNA reads TGTGCCAGCAGCTACGCTAGGGGGACTAACTATGGCTACACCTTC. Encoded protein: CASSYARGTNYGYTF.

The chain is built from TRBV6-2 or TRBV6-3 and TRBJ1-1; possible D gene TRBD1, 5 bases. The CDR3 is 13 amino acids. The germline gives CDR1 MNHEY, CDR2 SVGEGT. V lost 2 bases, J lost 5 bases, and 9 bases lay in between. The CDR3: CASSYRGVTEAFF. The DNA of the CDR3 is TGTGCCAGCAGTTACAGGGGCGTAACTGAAGCTTTCTTT.

DNA of the CDR3: TGTGCCAGCAGCCCCCCATCCGGGTTTCTCTATGGCTACACCTTC. This codes for CASSPPSGFLYGYTF. The chain has TRBV9 and TRBJ1-2; D gene ambiguous. This CDR3 region has 15 residues. V was pared by 4 bases and J by 4 bases, with 17 bases between. Germline CDR1 is SGDLS and CDR2 is YYNGEE.

This clone was seen just once. The CDR3 coding sequence is TGTGCCAGCAGCTTCACTAGCGGGAGGCCAGAGACCCAGTACTTC. It translates to CASSFTSGRPETQYF. This chain uses TRBV7-2 with TRBJ2-5; 12 nucleotides line up with TRBD2. Germline V gene sequence: CDR1 SGHTA, CDR2 FQGNSA. This CDR3 is built from 15 residues. The J segment lost 4 bases and the V segment lost 3 bases, leaving 3 bases of the junction unmatched.

This chain joins TRBV2 and TRBJ1-3; D is uncertain. V was shortened by 10 bases and J by 8 bases, with 15 bases between the two germline ends. The CDR3 is 12 amino acids. CDR1 and CDR2 from the germline V gene are SNHLY and FYNNEI. The CDR3 protein is CAIILSPDTIYF. CDR3 nucleotide sequence: TGTGCCATCATCCTGAGTCCGGACACCATATATTTT.

This chain connects TRBV15 to TRBJ1-4; TRBD1 matches at 9 bases. The CDR3 extends over 18 amino acids. Losses at the gene ends were 0 bases for V and 3 bases for J; bases not matched to a gene: 8. Germline assignment: CDR1 LNHNV and CDR2 YYDKDF (reference sequence). CDR3 coding DNA: TGTGCCACCAGCAGAGATCATATTGGGACAGGGCCTAATGAAAAACTGTTTTTT. Amino acid sequence: CATSRDHIGTGPNEKLFF.

The gene calls are TRBV6-5 and TRBJ2-7; 9 bases fit TRBD1. The CDR3 consists of 14 residues. CDR1 MNHEY and CDR2 SVGAGI come from the germline V gene. The junction had 10 bases not matched to a gene; V was cut back by 9 bases and J by 4 bases. The CDR3 sequence: CASIRDRDLYEQYF. The CDR3 region has the DNA TGTGCCAGTATAAGGGACAGGGATCTGTACGAGCAGTACTTC.

J is TRBJ1-3 and V is TRBV7-2; 8 bases are a match to TRBD1. The CDR3 spans 15 residues. The ends lost 8 bases at V and 1 base at J; junction bases unmatched: 7. CDR1 and CDR2 (germline): SGHTA, FQGNSA. CDR3 amino acids: CASGTRTGSGNTIYF. The CDR3 DNA reads TGTGCCAGCGGCACTCGGACAGGGTCTGGAAACACCATATATTTT.

The chain carries TRBV2 and TRBJ1-2, with D uncertain. Trimming cost V 7 bases and J 5 bases, with 17 bases left between them. The CDR3 contains 14 residues. CDR1 is SNHLY, CDR2 FYNNEI, per germline. This chain's CDR3 is CASTGEEGKYGYTF. In DNA, the CDR3 is TGTGCCAGCACTGGGGAGGAGGGCAAGTATGGCTACACCTTC.